This T cell receptor beta chain was captured in a study of graft-versus-host responses after intestinal transplantation (dated by TCRdb to the early 2020s). Study-level background: Multivisceral, liver-intestinal, or isolated intestinal transplants were received by the recipients. A peak of at least 4% donor T cells among recipient peripheral blood mononuclear cells was the definition used for donor T cell macrochimerism. Graft-versus-host and host-versus-graft alloreactive T cell clones were tracked in the graft, circulation and bone marrow after intestinal transplantation using bulk TCR-beta CDR3 sequencing. Samples from a few later patients were sequenced in-house on an Illumina MiSeq with MiXCR processing rather than by the commercial service. Alloreactive clones were identified by sequencing pre-transplant mixed lymphocyte reaction products and comparing them with unstimulated pre-transplant donor and recipient T cells. All recipients received anti-thymocyte globulin induction followed by maintenance tacrolimus and steroids for roughly 3 years. The cohort enrolled 24 intestinal transplant recipients, one of whom was a retransplant, and 3 patients without pretransplant specimens were excluded. The study at large found these results: Peak levels of circulating GvH clones were associated with declines in HvG clones early after transplant. GvH clones were found in recipient bone marrow, and some of the GvH clones appeared earlier in ileal mucosa or blood, which is consistent with an intestinal mucosal origin. Patients with donor T cell macrochimerism had high GvH to HvG T cell clonal ratios in their allografts. Conclusions were limited by the relatively low number and heterogeneity of intestinal transplant patients.

Libraries were constructed by the immunoSEQ multiplex PCR assay. For most patients, genomic DNA was subjected to high-throughput TCR-beta CDR3 sequencing by Adaptive Biotechnologies. The authors processed their data as follows. TCR sequencing data were retrieved from Adaptive's ImmunoSEQ software for 15 to 20 patients, whereas a few other patients were processed with MiXCR and VDJtools. CDR3 nucleotide sequences shared by donor and recipient were removed because the origin of these sequences could not be assigned. Alloreactive clones required at least 2-fold expansion over unstimulated cells and minimum CFSE-low frequency of 0.002% (template counts) or 0.001% (read counts). Clones detected in sequenced pre-transplant spleen, lymph node, or MLR CFSE-low populations of the donor or recipient were defined as mappable. Cumulative frequency of alloreactive clones was calculated as a percentage of all sequences weighted by copy number. In its TCRdb copy, this immuneACCESS table keeps in-frame sequences only and misses some clones. Where compared with another copy, unresolved V genes explain less than half of these, and the others have no known cause. That table supplies the V and J calls and clone size; D and trimming were determined from the DNA. The sample records roughly 4,000 clones, roughly 85% of which are singletons. The ten largest clones capture around 5% of the sample.

For this clone: Its antigen is unknown. No per-base quality is available; no much larger clone lies one base away.

To isolate intraepithelial and lamina propria lymphocytes from graft specimens, dithiothreitol, EDTA incubations and collagenase D digestion were used. Serial intestinal graft biopsy specimens collected up to 600 days after transplant underwent bulk TCR-beta sequencing. The starting material was ileum tissue, obtained around 95 weeks after intestinal transplant. The clonotype comes from a human patient who received an intestinal transplant, so some T cells may come from the graft donor.

The bases are TGCGCCAGCAGTCGGGACAGAAACACCATATATTTT. Translated, this gives CASSRDRNTIYF. The rearranged chain carries TRBV5-1 and TRBJ1-3, with a weak D call of TRBD1 (6 bases match). V drops 5 bases and J drops 5 bases, leaving 8 bases in between. CDR1 SGHRS and CDR2 YFSETQ were looked up in the germline V gene. The CDR3 runs 12 amino acids, cysteine and phenylalanine included. The entry retains the CDR3 DNA only, 36 bases that are in frame from base 1.